Many counts were recorded for the clone carrying this T cell receptor (beta chain). Its antigen is still unknown. The data are from a study of breast tumors, draining lymph nodes, adjacent tissues. Study-wide points: Data fit most tumor T cells coming from lymph node, expanding in tumor. Luminal-like breast cancer showed significantly higher tumor–nontumor repertoire similarity than basal-like. That most tumor T cells come from lymph nodes remained unproven. Tumor TCR diversity was below lymph nodes but above nontumor tissue.

TCRdb re-called the multiplex PCR reads through MiXCR, storing one row per CDR3 protein. The profile shows fewer than 150,000 distinct CDR3 sequences, around 20% of them singletons. Axillary draining lymph nodes of breast cancer patients supplied the node samples. V was cut by 6 bases and J by 6 bases, with 10 bases left in between. Germline assignment: CDR1 MNHNS and CDR2 SASEGT. This CDR3 has 12 amino acids. The rearrangement links TRBV6-1 to TRBJ2-3; D is undetermined. The sequence was collected from a female donor with breast cancer. Some clones in this sample may be carry-over from other donors' samples. The sample consisted of axillary lymph node tissue. The CDR3 spells CASRGSLDTQYF. The CDR3 DNA is TGTGCCAGCAGGGGCTCCCTTGATACGCAGTATTTT.